This T cell receptor (beta chain) originates from a study of CD8 T cells in ankylosing spondylitis. General study findings and limits: About 8 highly homologous variants made up a TCR beta motif, and this motif appeared characteristic of ankylosing spondylitis blood. The study looked at matched synovial fluid samples from ankylosing spondylitis patients. Disease-linked clones were reported to be significantly enriched there. Disease-linked clones bore a CD8+ phenotype, appearing relatively rarely in peripheral blood. Earlier studies detected some motif variants in reactive arthritis synovial fluid and blood.

Trimming shortened V by 0 bases and J by 6 bases, and 10 bases separated the two germline ends. Looked up from germline, CDR1 is SGHRS and CDR2 is YFSETQ. The length of the CDR3 is 13 residues. Using quantitative 5'-RACE with molecular barcodes, the authors made TCR beta libraries. TCRdb re-analysed the 5' RACE reads in MiXCR, keeping a single row per CDR3 protein. The sample yields a few hundred thousand distinct CDR3 sequences, approximately 20% seen once. This clonotype was counted a few times. Its antigen is unidentified. The receptor's source is a male donor with ankylosing spondylitis. The specimen sequenced was blood, either unsorted or a sorted T cell fraction (not recorded which). This chain connects TRBV5-1 to TRBJ2-7; the D gene is possibly TRBD1 (5 bases). The CDR3 sequence is CASSLVLRGEQYF. CDR3 coding DNA: TGCGCCAGCAGCTTGGTCCTTAGGGGCGAGCAGTACTTC.